These T cell receptor beta chains were read from a single sample in a study of shared clonotypes between healthy human individuals. Profiling relied on immunoSEQ multiplex PCR, and the TCRdb table lists in-frame clones only, not all of them. The sample consists of about 2.4 million clones, over 85% of them appearing once. The specimen sequenced was naive CD4+ T cells sorted from blood. The source is a man between 18 and 29 years old in good health. CDR3s include the opening cysteine and the closing phenylalanine or tryptophan. Fields, in order: clone size, D gene, J gene, V gene, CDR3 protein, CDR3 DNA. D genes are given only for firm matches. Size is omitted from some rows. Given values are once, few, many or a class for expanded clones.

size: -; D: -; J: TRBJ2-3; V: TRBV7-2; CDR3: CASSLAPGVSTDTQYF; DNA: TGTGCCAGCAGCTTGGCCCCGGGAGTTAGCACAGATACGCAGTATTTT
size: -; D: -; J: TRBJ2-3; V: TRBV18; CDR3: CASSAGTDTQYF; DNA: TGTGCCAGCTCAGCCGGCACAGATACGCAGTATTTT
size: -; D: TRBD1; J: TRBJ2-1; V: TRBV4-3; CDR3: CASSQTFGTAYNEQFF; DNA: TGCGCCAGCAGCCAAACCTTTGGGACAGCATACAATGAGCAGTTCTTC
size: -; D: TRBD1; J: TRBJ2-1; V: TRBV19; CDR3: CASKRSGQVYNEQFF; DNA: TGTGCCAGCAAGCGTTCGGGACAGGTATACAATGAGCAGTTCTTC
size: -; D: -; J: TRBJ2-7; V: TRBV10-2; CDR3: CASLFAPGYEQYF; DNA: TGCGCCAGCCTATTTGCTCCAGGCTACGAGCAGTACTTC
size: -; D: TRBD1; J: TRBJ2-7; V: TRBV23-1; CDR3: CASPSRSDRAIYEQYF; DNA: TGCGCCAGCCCGAGTCGGTCGGACAGGGCTATCTACGAGCAGTACTTC
size: -; D: -; J: TRBJ2-7; V: TRBV19; CDR3: CASSIGRAYEQYF; DNA: TGTGCCAGTAGTATAGGACGGGCCTACGAGCAGTACTTC
size: -; D: -; J: TRBJ1-1; V: TRBV15; CDR3: CATSRDLSNGGAFF; DNA: TGTGCCACCAGCAGAGATCTTTCCAACGGGGGAGCTTTCTTT
size: few; D: -; J: TRBJ2-3; V: TRBV19; CDR3: CASSPRFWSTDTQYF; DNA: TGTGCCAGTAGTCCCAGGTTCTGGAGCACAGATACGCAGTATTTT
size: -; D: -; J: TRBJ2-1; V: TRBV30; CDR3: CAWAQVGEQFF; DNA: TGTGCCTGGGCCCAAGTCGGAGAGCAGTTCTTC
size: -; D: -; J: TRBJ2-6; V: TRBV28; CDR3: CASSPTATARLTF; DNA: TGTGCCAGCAGTCCTACGGCCACGGCCCGCCTGACTTTC
size: -; D: -; J: TRBJ2-4; V: TRBV19; CDR3: CASRLQDLGAKNIQYF; DNA: TGTGCCAGCCGCCTTCAAGATCTCGGGGCCAAAAACATTCAGTACTTC
size: -; D: -; J: TRBJ1-1; V: TRBV5-6; CDR3: CASIQQAQSMNTEAFF; DNA: TGTGCCAGCATTCAACAGGCACAATCGATGAACACTGAAGCTTTCTTT
size: -; D: TRBD1; J: TRBJ2-1; V: TRBV6-4; CDR3: CASSAAQGAAGEQFF; DNA: TGTGCCAGCAGTGCGGCACAGGGGGCGGCGGGTGAGCAGTTCTTC
size: once; D: -; J: TRBJ1-2; V: TRBV9; CDR3: CASSPYIQEMYGYTF; DNA: TGTGCCAGCAGCCCTTACATACAGGAGATGTATGGCTACACCTTC
size: once; D: TRBD2; J: TRBJ2-7; V: TRBV10-3; CDR3: CAISEGRGEYF; DNA: TGTGCCATCAGTGAGGGACGGGGGGAGTACTTC
size: -; D: TRBD1; J: TRBJ2-5; V: TRBV4-1; CDR3: CASSQVNRGPETQYF; DNA: TGCGCCAGCAGCCAAGTGAACAGGGGGCCAGAGACCCAGTACTTC
size: -; D: -; J: TRBJ2-3; V: TRBV5-1; CDR3: CASSSKRADTQYF; DNA: TGCGCCAGCAGCTCCAAGCGAGCAGATACGCAGTATTTT
size: -; D: -; J: TRBJ2-3; V: TRBV10-2; CDR3: CASSRGYLGTDTQYF; DNA: TGCGCCAGCAGCCGCGGGTATCTCGGGACAGATACGCAGTATTTT
size: -; D: -; J: TRBJ2-1; V: TRBV6-5; CDR3: CASCTTQAGGTEQFF; DNA: TGTGCCAGCTGCACTACTCAGGCAGGGGGGACCGAGCAGTTCTTC
size: -; D: -; J: TRBJ1-5; V: TRBV10-1; CDR3: CASGDSNQPQHF; DNA: TGCGCCAGCGGGGATAGCAATCAGCCCCAGCATTTT
size: -; D: -; J: TRBJ2-7; V: TRBV6-6; CDR3: CASSYSTNTEQYF; DNA: TGTGCCAGCAGTTATTCTACAAATACCGAGCAGTACTTC
size: -; D: -; J: TRBJ1-6; V: TRBV19; CDR3: CASSSRLRGENSPLHF; DNA: TGTGCCAGTAGTTCCCGTTTGAGGGGGGAAAATTCACCCCTCCACTTT
size: -; D: TRBD2; J: TRBJ2-2; V: TRBV9; CDR3: CASSVGGGTGELFF; DNA: TGTGCCAGCAGCGTAGGGGGAGGGACCGGGGAGCTGTTTTTT
size: -; D: -; J: TRBJ2-7; V: TRBV18; CDR3: CASSQEKGPYEQYF; DNA: TGTGCCAGCTCACAAGAGAAGGGACCTTACGAGCAGTACTTC
size: -; D: -; J: TRBJ1-5; V: TRBV7-2; CDR3: CASSSQGQPQHF; DNA: TGTGCCAGCAGCTCGCAAGGCCAGCCCCAGCATTTT
size: -; D: -; J: TRBJ1-6; V: TRBV10-1; CDR3: CASSNRENSPLHF; DNA: TGCGCCAGCAGCAACAGGGAGAATTCACCCCTCCACTTT
size: once; D: -; J: TRBJ2-5; V: TRBV28; CDR3: CASSHNPGETQYF; DNA: TGTGCCAGCAGCCATAACCCAGGGGAGACCCAGTACTTC
size: few; D: TRBD1; J: TRBJ1-5; V: TRBV2; CDR3: CASSEGAGQGSQPQHF; DNA: TGTGCCAGCAGTGAAGGGGCGGGACAGGGAAGTCAGCCCCAGCATTTT
size: -; D: -; J: TRBJ2-3; V: TRBV7-3; CDR3: CASSLEPEDTQYF; DNA: TGTGCCAGCAGCTTAGAACCCGAAGATACGCAGTATTTT
size: -; D: -; J: TRBJ2-1; V: TRBV2; CDR3: CASSEGGNEQFF; DNA: TGTGCCAGCAGTGAAGGGGGGAATGAGCAGTTCTTC
size: once; D: -; J: TRBJ2-5; V: TRBV5-8; CDR3: CASSPVWETQYF; DNA: TGTGCCAGCAGCCCAGTCTGGGAGACCCAGTACTTC
size: -; D: TRBD2; J: TRBJ2-2; V: TRBV7-3; CDR3: CASSSRASGTNTGELFF; DNA: TGTGCCAGCAGCTCGCGAGCTAGCGGAACAAACACCGGGGAGCTGTTTTTT
size: -; D: TRBD1; J: TRBJ1-2; V: TRBV4-1; CDR3: CASSPPTGKRGYTF; DNA: TGCGCCAGCAGCCCCCCGACAGGGAAGCGTGGCTACACCTTC
size: few; D: -; J: TRBJ2-2; V: TRBV7-6; CDR3: CASSLARPGNTGELFF; DNA: TGTGCCAGCAGCCTTGCCCGACCAGGGAACACCGGGGAGCTGTTTTTT
size: -; D: TRBD1; J: TRBJ2-5; V: TRBV19; CDR3: CASSTGTGKGETQYF; DNA: TGTGCCAGTAGTACAGGGACAGGGAAAGGAGAGACCCAGTACTTC
size: -; D: TRBD2; J: TRBJ2-5; V: TRBV11-2; CDR3: CASSFLAGGPSTQYF; DNA: TGTGCCAGCAGCTTTTTAGCGGGGGGCCCTTCCACCCAGTACTTC
size: once; D: TRBD1; J: TRBJ1-1; V: TRBV10-3; CDR3: CATAGQAYPEAFF; DNA: TGTGCCACCGCAGGACAGGCGTACCCTGAAGCTTTCTTT
size: -; D: -; J: TRBJ2-7; V: TRBV1; CDR3: CTSSQVIGGRALEQYF; DNA: TGCACCAGCAGCCAAGTAATCGGCGGGAGGGCCCTCGAGCAGTACTTC
size: -; D: -; J: TRBJ1-2; V: TRBV6-1; CDR3: CASSTRGGMADGYTF; DNA: TGTGCCAGCAGTACTCGGGGAGGGATGGCCGATGGCTACACCTTC
size: -; D: TRBD1; J: TRBJ1-1; V: TRBV5-1; CDR3: CASSWDRTNTEAFF; DNA: TGCGCCAGCAGCTGGGACAGAACGAACACTGAAGCTTTCTTT
size: -; D: TRBD2; J: TRBJ2-7; V: TRBV2; CDR3: CASSGTSYEQYF; DNA: TGTGCCAGCAGTGGGACTAGCTACGAGCAGTACTTC
size: once; D: -; J: TRBJ2-1; V: TRBV30; CDR3: CAWSVSGGSFF; DNA: TGTGCCTGGAGTGTGTCGGGGGGCTCGTTCTTC
size: -; D: -; J: TRBJ1-1; V: TRBV6-1; CDR3: CASSERTVNTEAFF; DNA: TGTGCCAGCAGTGAGAGGACAGTGAACACTGAAGCTTTCTTT
size: -; D: TRBD1; J: TRBJ2-7; V: TRBV7-2; CDR3: CASSQIGVRDSSYEQYF; DNA: TGTGCCAGCAGCCAGATAGGCGTTCGGGACAGCTCCTACGAGCAGTACTTC
size: -; D: TRBD2; J: TRBJ2-3; V: TRBV25-1; CDR3: CASSERLAGGIDTQYF; DNA: TGTGCCAGCAGTGAGCGACTAGCGGGGGGGATAGATACGCAGTATTTT
size: -; D: -; J: TRBJ1-4; V: TRBV5-4; CDR3: CASSFERTPNEKLFF; DNA: TGTGCCAGCAGCTTCGAACGGACCCCCAATGAAAAACTGTTTTTT
size: -; D: -; J: TRBJ2-5; V: TRBV30; CDR3: CACNRGVQETQYF; DNA: TGTGCCTGTAACCGTGGGGTGCAAGAGACCCAGTACTTC
size: -; D: -; J: TRBJ2-3; V: TRBV6-4; CDR3: CASSDSPGLPTDTQYF; DNA: TGTGCCAGCAGTGACTCACCGGGACTGCCTACAGATACGCAGTATTTT
size: -; D: TRBD1; J: TRBJ1-2; V: TRBV2; CDR3: CASRPGQAPLAYGYTF; DNA: TGTGCCAGCAGGCCGGGACAGGCCCCGCTAGCCTATGGCTACACCTTC
size: -; D: -; J: TRBJ1-4; V: TRBV11-2; CDR3: CASSLDGGPNEKLFF; DNA: TGTGCCAGCAGCTTAGACGGGGGGCCTAATGAAAAACTGTTTTTT
size: -; D: -; J: TRBJ1-1; V: TRBV5-6; CDR3: CASSLDVEAFF; DNA: TGTGCCAGCAGCTTGGATGTCGAAGCTTTCTTT
size: -; D: TRBD1; J: TRBJ2-1; V: TRBV28; CDR3: CASKRQGSNYNEQFF; DNA: TGTGCCAGCAAAAGACAGGGATCCAACTACAATGAGCAGTTCTTC
size: -; D: TRBD1; J: TRBJ1-5; V: TRBV11-2; CDR3: CASSQGQVNQPQHF; DNA: TGTGCCAGCAGCCAGGGACAGGTCAATCAGCCCCAGCATTTT
size: -; D: TRBD1; J: TRBJ2-7; V: TRBV4-1; CDR3: CASSPDRVGHEQYF; DNA: TGCGCCAGCAGCCCCGACAGGGTAGGGCACGAGCAGTACTTC
size: -; D: -; J: TRBJ2-5; V: TRBV11-2; CDR3: CASSFRGETQYF; DNA: TGTGCCAGCAGCTTCCGGGGGGAGACCCAGTACTTC
size: -; D: TRBD1; J: TRBJ2-2; V: TRBV19; CDR3: CASRVGTATGELFF; DNA: TGTGCCAGTAGAGTAGGGACAGCAACCGGGGAGCTGTTTTTT